These T cell receptor beta chains were read from a single sample in a study of cytomegalovirus exposure and HLA in healthy donors. The data were produced by immunoSEQ multiplex PCR, yet TCRdb's version contains in-frame clones alone and is incomplete. The table shows over 95,000 clones, with 74% occurring only once. Sequencing used PBMCs. These receptors originate from a human donor in good health. The CDR3 runs from the conserved cysteine through the conserved F or W. D genes are given only for firm matches. Clone size, where shown, is once, few, many, or a class for clones that have expanded.

v_gene,d_gene,abundance,j_gene,CDR3aa,CDR3nt
TRBV15,.,few,TRBJ2-1,CATASGVLRPSEQFF,TGTGCCACCGCCTCCGGGGTATTACGACCCAGTGAGCAGTTCTTC
TRBV27,.,.,TRBJ2-7,CASSLSAFSDYEQYF,TGTGCCAGCAGTTTATCTGCCTTTAGTGATTACGAGCAGTACTTC
TRBV2,TRBD2,.,TRBJ2-7,CASRPSWTSNEQYF,TGTGCCAGCAGGCCCTCCTGGACTAGTAACGAGCAGTACTTC
TRBV19,TRBD1,.,TRBJ2-7,CASSTRGQSYEQYF,TGTGCCAGTAGTACCCGGGGACAGTCCTACGAGCAGTACTTC
TRBV7-8,TRBD2,.,TRBJ2-1,CASSLAASGGQDEQFF,TGTGCCAGCAGCTTAGCGGCTAGCGGGGGCCAGGATGAGCAGTTCTTC
TRBV5-1,.,.,TRBJ2-7,CASSLEAGRGNEQYF,TGCGCCAGCAGCTTGGAAGCGGGCAGGGGGAACGAGCAGTACTTC
TRBV6-6,TRBD2,.,TRBJ2-3,CASSYSRAGGGDTQYF,TGTGCCAGCAGTTACTCGAGGGCGGGAGGGGGGGATACGCAGTATTTT
TRBV7-2,.,few,TRBJ2-7,CASSSRTGYEQYF,TGTGCCAGCAGCAGTCGGACGGGGTACGAGCAGTACTTC
TRBV28,TRBD1,.,TRBJ2-7,CASSLGVGLNRGHEQYF,TGTGCCAGCAGTTTAGGGGTCGGGCTCAACAGGGGCCACGAGCAGTACTTC
TRBV19,.,.,TRBJ1-2,CASSYSRSIYGYTF,TGTGCCAGTAGCTATAGTCGCTCAATCTATGGCTACACCTTC
TRBV15,.,.,TRBJ1-1,CATSREAGSFDTEAFF,TGTGCCACCAGCAGAGAAGCTGGGAGTTTTGACACTGAAGCTTTCTTT
TRBV6-6,.,.,TRBJ1-1,CASSYSSMNTEAFF,TGTGCCAGCAGTTACTCGTCCATGAACACTGAAGCTTTCTTT
TRBV5-4,.,.,TRBJ2-1,CASSLLGLSNEQFF,TGTGCCAGCAGCTTGTTGGGACTCTCCAATGAGCAGTTCTTC
TRBV29-1,TRBD1,.,TRBJ2-7,CSVQQGAGYEQYF,TGCAGCGTCCAACAGGGGGCTGGCTACGAGCAGTACTTC
TRBV5-4,.,.,TRBJ1-2,CASSSTAVNYGYTF,TGTGCCAGCAGCTCCACCGCGGTGAACTATGGCTACACCTTC
TRBV7-2,TRBD1,.,TRBJ2-7,CASSLGTGGTYEQYF,TGTGCCAGCAGCTTAGGGACAGGGGGCACCTACGAGCAGTACTTC
TRBV7-2,.,.,TRBJ1-5,CASSLRGGRGSNQPQHF,TGTGCCAGCAGCTTAAGGGGGGGCAGGGGTAGCAATCAGCCCCAGCATTTT
TRBV19,TRBD1,.,TRBJ1-1,CATLDRGLGMNTEAFF,TGTGCCACCTTAGACAGGGGGCTCGGGATGAACACTGAAGCTTTCTTT
TRBV18,.,.,TRBJ2-4,CASSGRTAVNIQYF,TGTGCCAGCTCGGGCCGGACAGCAGTAAACATTCAGTACTTC
TRBV30,TRBD2,few,TRBJ2-3,CAWTGGNTDTQYF,TGTGCCTGGACGGGGGGAAACACAGATACGCAGTATTTT
TRBV6-1,.,.,TRBJ1-2,CASSEVRGYTF,TGTGCCAGCAGTGAAGTACGGGGCTACACCTTC
TRBV25-1,.,.,TRBJ1-2,CASRATGFGYGYTF,TGTGCCAGCAGAGCCACAGGGTTCGGATATGGCTACACCTTC
TRBV10-2,TRBD1,.,TRBJ2-1,CASTNPTGVQFF,TGCGCCAGCACCAACCCAACAGGGGTGCAGTTCTTC
TRBV30,.,.,TRBJ2-7,CAWGGRGGGEQYF,TGTGCCTGGGGGGGGAGGGGGGGCGGCGAGCAGTACTTC
TRBV4-3,.,few,TRBJ1-4,CASSQDPSGLREKLFF,TGCGCCAGCAGCCAAGACCCATCCGGGTTGAGAGAAAAACTGTTTTTT
TRBV7-9,TRBD1,.,TRBJ2-7,CASTPGQEVAEQYF,TGTGCCAGCACCCCGGGACAGGAGGTTGCCGAGCAGTACTTC
TRBV6-5,TRBD1,.,TRBJ2-7,CASRKDRGAGEQYF,TGTGCCAGCAGGAAAGACAGGGGCGCGGGCGAGCAGTACTTC
TRBV4-2,TRBD2,.,TRBJ2-7,CASSQDRPSGSGEQYF,TGTGCCAGCAGCCAAGATAGGCCTAGCGGGAGTGGTGAGCAGTACTTC
TRBV30,.,.,TRBJ1-4,CAWSLPGDEKLFF,TGTGCCTGGAGTCTTCCCGGGGATGAAAAACTGTTTTTT
TRBV5-4,.,.,TRBJ2-5,CASSLRVGGTETQYF,TGTGCCAGCAGCTTGCGGGTCGGGGGTACGGAGACCCAGTACTTC
TRBV7-6,.,.,TRBJ1-6,CASSQGLRNSPLHF,TGTGCCAGCAGCCAGGGATTGCGTAATTCACCCCTCCACTTT
TRBV7-3,TRBD2,few,TRBJ2-2,CASSLSGETGELFF,TGTGCCAGCAGCTTGAGCGGGGAAACCGGGGAGCTGTTTTTT
TRBV4-1,TRBD2,.,TRBJ2-1,CASSREVGGYYNEQFF,TGCGCCAGCAGCCGGGAGGTCGGGGGGTACTACAATGAGCAGTTCTTC
TRBV5-5,TRBD1,once,TRBJ2-2,CASSLRQGRATGELFF,TGTGCCAGCAGCCTGCGACAGGGAAGGGCCACCGGGGAGCTGTTTTTT
TRBV15,.,few,TRBJ1-2,CATSRDGQGYGYTF,TGTGCCACCAGCAGAGATGGGCAGGGCTATGGCTACACCTTC
TRBV7-9,TRBD2,.,TRBJ2-1,CASFRTSGRVNEQFF,TGTGCCAGCTTCAGGACTAGCGGGAGAGTCAATGAGCAGTTCTTC
TRBV25-1,TRBD1,.,TRBJ2-7,CASRGTGGSYEQYF,TGTGCCAGCAGGGGGACAGGGGGCTCCTACGAGCAGTACTTC
TRBV5-1,TRBD2,few,TRBJ2-2,CASSSTSYGGELFF,TGCGCCAGCAGCTCGACTAGCTATGGCGGGGAGCTGTTTTTT
TRBV5-1,TRBD2,.,TRBJ2-1,CASSSTSPSGKPFSYNEQFF,TGCGCCAGCAGCTCCACTTCGCCTAGCGGAAAACCTTTCTCCTACAATGAGCAGTTCTTC
TRBV10-3,TRBD2,.,TRBJ2-3,CAISGTGTSGRGDTQYF,TGTGCCATCAGTGGGACAGGGACTAGCGGGAGAGGAGATACGCAGTATTTT
TRBV7-8,TRBD2,.,TRBJ2-3,CASSLVFSGGAGPRTNTQYF,TGTGCCAGCAGCTTAGTTTTTAGCGGGGGGGCCGGGCCTCGCACAAATACGCAGTATTTT
TRBV12-2,.,.,TRBJ1-2,CASRQGGASGYTF,TGTGCAAGTCGCCAAGGGGGGGCGAGTGGCTACACCTTC
TRBV23-1,.,.,TRBJ1-5,CASRQIPPRLSNQPQHF,TGCGCCAGCAGACAGATCCCCCCCCGGCTAAGCAATCAGCCCCAGCATTTT
TRBV4-2,TRBD1,.,TRBJ1-2,CASSQDEPRTGNYGYTF,TGTGCCAGCAGCCAAGATGAGCCGCGGACAGGGAACTATGGCTACACCTTC
TRBV5-4,TRBD1,once,TRBJ1-1,CASSLWDRDTEAFF,TGTGCCAGCAGCTTGTGGGACAGGGACACTGAAGCTTTCTTT
TRBV10-3,TRBD2,.,TRBJ2-7,CAISDGGGYEQYF,TGTGCCATCAGTGACGGGGGGGGTTACGAGCAGTACTTC
TRBV6-1,.,once,TRBJ1-2,CASSESSFYGYTF,TGTGCCAGCAGTGAAAGCTCGTTCTATGGCTACACCTTC
TRBV5-1,TRBD1,.,TRBJ2-7,CASSLGGEGYEQYF,TGCGCCAGCAGCCTAGGGGGCGAAGGCTACGAGCAGTACTTC
TRBV30,.,few,TRBJ1-6,CAWSLDGREASPLHF,TGTGCCTGGAGCCTAGACGGGAGGGAGGCTTCACCCCTCCACTTT
TRBV11-1,.,.,TRBJ1-2,CASSLYRGYGYTF,TGTGCCAGCAGCCTTTATAGGGGCTATGGCTACACCTTC
TRBV7-2,.,.,TRBJ1-1,CASSPRDSGVGTEAFF,TGTGCCAGCAGCCCTCGTGATTCAGGGGTCGGAACTGAAGCTTTCTTT
TRBV19,TRBD1,.,TRBJ1-5,CASSVGQPYSNQPQHF,TGTGCCAGTAGTGTGGGACAGCCCTATAGCAATCAGCCCCAGCATTTT
TRBV23-1,TRBD2,.,TRBJ2-7,CASSHRGLAGDPYEQYF,TGCGCCAGCAGCCACCGCGGACTAGCGGGAGACCCCTACGAGCAGTACTTC
TRBV19,.,.,TRBJ1-4,CASSRQLNEKLFF,TGTGCCAGTAGCAGGCAGCTAAATGAAAAACTGTTTTTT
TRBV5-1,TRBD1,.,TRBJ2-5,CASSQRTGEETQYF,TGCGCCAGCAGCCAGCGGACAGGGGAAGAGACCCAGTACTTC